Listed here are 14 T cell receptor beta chains from one sample, sequenced in a study of OX40 agonist ivuxolimab in advanced cancers. Profiled with immunoSEQ multiplex PCR; TCRdb holds only in-frame clones, not every one. Counted here are about 79,000 clones, under 95% occurring once; the ten biggest clones make up 9.5% to 12%. The starting material was CD4+ or CD8+ T cells sorted from blood, obtained in a trial of the OX40 agonist ivuxolimab. Source of these receptors: an adult with an advanced solid tumor such as melanoma, head and neck, liver or kidney cancer.

The V call is TRBV13, the J call TRBJ2-3, with 7 bases matching TRBD2. This CDR3 has 13 amino acids. V lost 5 bases and J lost 6; bases outside the gene matches: 5. Germline CDR1 and CDR2: PRHDT and FYEKMQ (reference sequence). The DNA for the CDR3 is TGTGCCAGCAGCCTTAGACTAGCTGATACGCAGTATTTT. It encodes CASSLRLADTQYF.

This rearrangement joins TRBV11-2 to TRBJ1-4; no definite D call. The CDR3 is 14 residues long. Germline assignment: CDR1 SGHAT and CDR2 FQNNGV. V lost 4 bases to trimming and J lost 3 bases, with 9 bases between them. CDR3 sequence (DNA): TGTGCCAGCAGCTCTAACGACGCTAATGAAAAACTGTTTTTT. Its translation is CASSSNDANEKLFF.

The J gene is TRBJ1-1, the V gene TRBV4-1, with 8 bases that match TRBD1. V lost 0 bases, J lost 5 bases, and 17 bases stayed unmatched. Germline values: CDR1 MGHRA, CDR2 YSYEKL. The CDR3 spans 19 residues. The CDR3 region has the DNA TGCGCCAGCAGCCAAGACCCCGAGGGCAGGGGGCATGGAGGTACTGAAGCTTTCTTT. Amino acids: CASSQDPEGRGHGGTEAFF.

The chain is built from TRBV7-9 and TRBJ2-7, with a possible D match to TRBD2 (6 bases). V lost 2 bases and J lost 0, with 14 bases in between. The germline gives CDR1 SEHNR, CDR2 FQNEAQ (reference sequence). The CDR3 length is 16 residues. The CDR3 region has the DNA TGTGCCAGCAGCTTACTACCGGGACTCTCCTCCTACGAGCAGTACTTC. Translated: CASSLLPGLSSYEQYF.

The chain has TRBV7-9 and TRBJ2-5; 8 nucleotides line up with TRBD1. CDR1 SEHNR and CDR2 FQNEAQ come from the germline V gene (reference sequence). The trim removed 5 bases at V and 1 base at J, leaving 12 bases unmatched. The CDR3 consists of 17 residues. The CDR3 loop is CASSPAPGTGLQETQYF. DNA for the CDR3: TGTGCCAGCAGCCCAGCTCCCGGGACAGGCCTCCAAGAGACCCAGTACTTC.

This clone is a singleton in its sample. V gene TRBV10-3 combines with J gene TRBJ2-7; 7 bases fit TRBD1. The V and J ends lost 3 bases and 0 bases, in that order; junction bases with no gene match: 2. Germline CDR1 reads ENHRY; CDR2 reads SYGVKD. The CDR3 runs to 14 residues. The CDR3 sequence is CAISEGTVSYEQYF. Here the CDR3 DNA reads TGTGCCATCAGTGAAGGGACAGTCTCCTACGAGCAGTACTTC.

This rearrangement joins TRBV9 to TRBJ1-4; TRBD1 matches at 7 bases. The CDR3 length is 18 residues. The ends lost 3 bases at V and 0 bases at J; junction bases unmatched: 11. The V gene's germline CDR1 is SGDLS and CDR2 YYNGEE. The CDR3 is CASSGPQTGTATNEKLFF. CDR3 DNA sequence: TGTGCCAGCAGCGGGCCTCAGACAGGGACGGCAACTAATGAAAAACTGTTTTTT.

This chain uses TRBV2 with TRBJ1-5; the D is unclear. Trimming left V 6 bases short and J 0 bases short, with 12 bases between. The germline V gene has CDR1 SNHLY and CDR2 FYNNEI. The CDR3 contains 15 residues. In DNA form, the CDR3 reads TGTGCCAGCAGAGTAAGGAGGGATAGCAATCAGCCCCAGCATTTT. It translates to CASRVRRDSNQPQHF.

The chain has TRBV5-5 and TRBJ1-2; 10 positions agree with TRBD1. Germline V gene data show CDR1 as SGHKS and CDR2 as YYEKEE (reference sequence). Unmatched junction bases numbered 4, after V lost 0 bases and J lost 5 bases. This CDR3 has 15 residues. CDR3 amino acids: CASSLEGTGEYGYTF. CDR3 bases: TGTGCCAGCAGCTTGGAAGGGACAGGGGAGTATGGCTACACCTTC.

Regarding this clone: Other DNA sequences of this sample code for an identical CDR3. The chain has TRBV20-1 and TRBJ2-5, with no clear D. CDR3 length: 11 residues. The germline V gene has CDR1 DFQATT and CDR2 SNEGSKA (reference sequence). The V end was cut by 2 bases, the J end by 4 bases, with 5 bases between. The CDR3 DNA is TGCAGTGCTAGATACGGAGAGACCCAGTACTTC. It translates to CSARYGETQYF.

The V gene is TRBV7-9, the J gene TRBJ1-1; D is undetermined. The germline V and J ends were trimmed by 4 bases and 0 bases, with 6 bases remaining between them. CDR1 and CDR2 (germline): SEHNR, FQNEAQ (reference sequence). The CDR3 spans 13 residues. DNA for the CDR3: TGTGCCAGCAGCTCAATTATGAACACTGAAGCTTTCTTT. Translating gives CASSSIMNTEAFF.

The chain joins TRBV27 to TRBJ2-1; TRBD1 is a possible D gene (7 bases). V lost 2 bases and J 4 bases, leaving 15 bases between the germline ends. Germline values: CDR1 MNHEY, CDR2 SMNVEV (reference sequence). The CDR3 has 16 residues. CDR3 nucleotides: TGTGCCAGCAGTTTAACGAGACAGGGAGGTTACAATGAGCAGTTCTTC. Its translation: CASSLTRQGGYNEQFF.

V usage is TRBV5-6 and J usage is TRBJ2-2; D gene ambiguous. The CDR3 loop spans 13 amino acids. The V end was cut by 0 bases, the J end by 7 bases, with 7 bases between. CDR1 and CDR2 (germline): SGHDT, YYEEEE. The CDR3 region is CASSLAQGGELFF. The CDR3 DNA follows: TGTGCCAGCAGCTTGGCCCAAGGCGGGGAGCTGTTTTTT.

This chain joins TRBV7-6 and TRBJ2-7, with TRBD1 matching over 7 bases. The trim removed 4 bases at V and 3 bases at J, leaving 3 bases unmatched. This CDR3 comprises 13 residues. Germline V gene sequence: CDR1 SGHVS, CDR2 FNYEAQ. The CDR3 nucleotides read TGTGCCAGCAGCTCAGGGACAGTCTACGAGCAGTACTTC. Encoded protein: CASSSGTVYEQYF.